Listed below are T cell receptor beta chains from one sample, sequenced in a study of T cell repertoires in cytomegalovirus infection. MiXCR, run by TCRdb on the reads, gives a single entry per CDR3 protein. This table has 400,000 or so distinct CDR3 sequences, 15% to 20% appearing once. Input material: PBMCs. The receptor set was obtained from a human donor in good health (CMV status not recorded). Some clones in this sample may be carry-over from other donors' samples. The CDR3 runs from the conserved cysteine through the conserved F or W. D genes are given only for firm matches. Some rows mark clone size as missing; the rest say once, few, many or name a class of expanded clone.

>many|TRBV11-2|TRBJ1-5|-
CASSPSHGRDQPQHF
TGTGCCAGCAGCCCGTCTCATGGGCGGGATCAGCCCCAGCATTTT
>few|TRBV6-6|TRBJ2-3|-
CASRSGDPTDTQYF
TGTGCCAGCAGAAGCGGCGACCCCACAGATACGCAGTATTTT
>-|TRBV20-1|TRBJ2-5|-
CSAPLVGFQETQYF
TGCAGTGCCCCGTTGGTGGGATTCCAAGAGACCCAGTACTTC
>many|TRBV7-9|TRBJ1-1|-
CASSLYFEAFF
TGTGCCAGCAGCCTCTACTTTGAAGCTTTCTTT
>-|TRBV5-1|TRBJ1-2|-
CASRVSANYGYTF
TGCGCCAGCAGGGTTTCGGCTAACTATGGCTACACCTTC
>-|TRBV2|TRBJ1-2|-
CASTDDRGRWGYTF
TGTGCCAGCACGGACGATCGGGGCCGTTGGGGCTACACCTTC
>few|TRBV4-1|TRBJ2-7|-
CASSQGGEVIF
TGCGCCAGCAGCCAAGGGGGAGAGGTGATCTTC
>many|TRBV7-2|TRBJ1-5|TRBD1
CASSTGQGDQPQHF
TGTGCCAGCAGCACGGGACAGGGTGATCAGCCCCAGCATTTT
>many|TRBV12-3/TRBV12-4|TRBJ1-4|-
CASSLRYSNEKLFF
TGTGCCAGCAGTTTAAGGTACTCTAATGAAAAACTGTTTTTT
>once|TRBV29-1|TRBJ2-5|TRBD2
CSVTRGGRNKETQYF
TGCAGCGTTACCCGGGGCGGGAGGAATAAAGAGACCCAGTACTTC
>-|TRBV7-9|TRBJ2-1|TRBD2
CASSFRTSGRGGNEQFF
TGTGCCAGCAGCTTCCGGACTAGCGGGAGAGGGGGCAATGAGCAGTTCTTC
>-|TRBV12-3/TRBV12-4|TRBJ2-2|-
CASRPGLNTGELFF
TGTGCCAGCAGACCCGGGTTGAACACCGGGGAGCTGTTTTTT
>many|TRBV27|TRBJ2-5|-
CASSQIGGSETQYF
TGTGCCAGCAGTCAAATAGGGGGTAGCGAGACCCAGTACTTC
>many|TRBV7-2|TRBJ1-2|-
CASSLREYYGYTF
TGTGCCAGCAGCCTCAGGGAATACTATGGCTACACCTTC
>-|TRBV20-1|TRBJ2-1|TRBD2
CSVTLAGNVNEQFF
TGCAGTGTTACCCTAGCGGGAAATGTGAATGAGCAGTTCTTC
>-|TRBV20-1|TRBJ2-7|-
CSAIPPGGRLWQQYF
TGCAGTGCTATACCCCCGGGGGGCCGCCTTTGGCAGCAGTACTTC
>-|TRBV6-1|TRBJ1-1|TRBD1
CAGRQGATEAFF
TGTGCCGGAAGACAGGGTGCCACTGAAGCTTTCTTT
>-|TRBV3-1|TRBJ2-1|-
CASSQDSRLDNEQFF
TGTGCCAGCAGCCAAGATAGCAGGTTGGACAATGAGCAGTTCTTC
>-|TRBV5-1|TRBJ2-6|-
CASSLQGGGANVLTF
TGCGCCAGCAGCCTACAGGGTGGTGGGGCCAACGTCCTGACTTTC
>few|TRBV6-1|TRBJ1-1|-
CASNPPRVNTEAFF
TGTGCCAGTAATCCCCCTCGGGTGAACACTGAAGCTTTCTTT
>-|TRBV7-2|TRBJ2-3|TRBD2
CASSPRTSGSEQYF
TGTGCCAGCAGCCCCCGAACTAGCGGGAGTGAGCAGTATTTT
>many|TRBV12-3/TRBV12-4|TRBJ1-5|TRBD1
CASSLVARGINSNQPQHF
TGTGCCAGCAGTTTAGTCGCCAGGGGGATCAATAGCAATCAGCCCCAGCATTTT
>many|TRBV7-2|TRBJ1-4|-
CASSPEARGSGEKLFF
TGTGCCAGCAGCCCAGAGGCCCGGGGGAGTGGTGAAAAACTGTTTTTT